The 11 T cell receptor beta chains presented below share a single source sample, sequenced in a study of T cell changes during pregnancy in multiple sclerosis. The data were produced by immunoSEQ multiplex PCR, yet TCRdb's version contains in-frame clones alone and is incomplete. The top ten clones hold 6.9% of a sample with some 31,000 clones, around 89% of them seen once. Material: CD8+ T cells from peripheral blood mononuclear cells, obtained in the second trimester of pregnancy. The receptors derive from a female donor with multiple sclerosis, enrolled in a pregnancy study.

This sequence joins TRBV27 and TRBJ1-2, with a tentative D call TRBD1 (6 bases). CDR1 MNHEY and CDR2 SMNVEV come from the germline V gene (reference sequence). Trimming took off 2 bases at V and 4 bases at J, with 14 bases between the two ends. CDR3 size: 15 residues. The CDR3 DNA reads as TGTGCCAGCAGTTTAGAGGCCGGGACAACCTATGGCTACACCTTC. This codes for CASSLEAGTTYGYTF.

This chain joins TRBV28 and TRBJ2-3; 8 bases fit TRBD1. The CDR3 covers 16 residues. Germline V lookup: CDR1 MDHEN, CDR2 SYDVKM. V was clipped by 6 bases and J by 0 bases; unmatched bases: 8. For the CDR3, the DNA is TGTGCCAGCAGAACTCTGACAGGGGCTAGCACAGATACGCAGTATTTT. Protein product: CASRTLTGASTDTQYF.

The chain links TRBV7-9 to TRBJ2-1; TRBD2 might be the D (6 bases). Germline V gives CDR1 SEHNR, CDR2 FQNEAQ (reference sequence). V lost 3 bases and J 7 bases, leaving 16 bases between the germline ends. This CDR3 region has 15 residues. DNA for the CDR3: TGTGCCAGCAGCTTTCTGGAGGGCCTAGGGAATGAGCAGTTCTTC. Translated, it gives CASSFLEGLGNEQFF.

This chain connects TRBV2 to TRBJ1-1; D remains ambiguous. The germline gives CDR1 SNHLY, CDR2 FYNNEI. V was cut by 0 bases and J by 7 bases, with 9 bases left in between. The CDR3 consists of 13 residues. CDR3 loop: CASSEAETDEAFF. The CDR3 DNA reads TGTGCCAGCAGTGAAGCGGAAACAGATGAAGCTTTCTTT.

The CDR3 nucleotides are TGTGCCAGCTCACCCGGGGTACGGAATGAAAAACTGTTTTTT. Its translation is CASSPGVRNEKLFF. V gene TRBV18 combines with J gene TRBJ1-4; no definite D call. Trimming shortened V by 3 bases and J by 5 bases, and 10 bases separated the two germline ends. The CDR3 is 14 amino acids. CDR1 is KGHSH, CDR2 LQKENI, per germline.

This chain links TRBV28 with TRBJ2-2; 9 bases match TRBD1. The ends lost 2 bases at V and 9 bases at J; junction bases unmatched: 10. Germline-derived CDR1 and CDR2 are MDHEN and SYDVKM. CDR3 length: 16 amino acids. The CDR3 DNA sequence: TGTGCCAGCAGTTTAGGCATGGACAGGGGACTCAGGGAGCTGTTTTTT. Its translation: CASSLGMDRGLRELFF. Using reference TRBV28 and TRBJ2-2 for the parts outside the CDR3, the full variable domain is DVKVTQSSRYLVKRTGEKVFLECVQDMDHENMFWYRQDPGLGLRLIYFSYDVKMKEKGDIPEGYSVSREKKERFSLILESASTNQTSMYLCASSLGMDRGLRELFFGEGSRLTVL.

The chain combines TRBV19 with TRBJ2-7, with 11 bases lining up with TRBD2. The CDR3 is made up of 13 amino acids. The trim removed 9 bases at V and 3 bases at J, leaving 4 bases unmatched. Germline CDR1 and CDR2: LNHDA and SQIVND (reference sequence). CDR3 residues: CASSGTSGYEQYF. The CDR3 nucleotides are TGTGCCAGCTCTGGGACTAGCGGCTACGAGCAGTACTTC.

CDR3 amino acids: CASSLGTGYNSPLHF. Written as DNA, the CDR3 is TGTGCCAGCAGCTTGGGGACAGGGTATAATTCACCCCTCCACTTT. The rearrangement links TRBV13 to TRBJ1-6; 9 bases are shared with TRBD1. V dropped 3 bases and J dropped 4; count of bases not matched to a gene: 1. The CDR3 has 15 amino acids. Germline-derived CDR1 and CDR2 are PRHDT and FYEKMQ (reference sequence).

V usage is TRBV2 and J usage is TRBJ1-4; no clear D gene. V dropped 0 bases and J dropped 0 bases, with 2 bases sitting between them. The germline gives CDR1 SNHLY, CDR2 FYNNEI. This CDR3 has 14 amino acids. For the CDR3, the DNA is TGTGCCAGCAGTGAAGCCACAACTAATGAAAAACTGTTTTTT. Its translation is CASSEATTNEKLFF.

The chain couples TRBV28 to TRBJ2-1, with a weak D call TRBD2 (6 bases). The ends were cut back, 4 bases at V and 2 bases at J, with 9 bases in the middle. The V gene's germline CDR1 is MDHEN and CDR2 SYDVKM. The CDR3 runs to 14 residues. The CDR3, as DNA: TGTGCCAGCAGTTGGGAGGAAACCTACAATGAGCAGTTCTTC. Translating gives CASSWEETYNEQFF. Filled out from reference TRBV28 and TRBJ2-1, the complete variable domain reads DVKVTQSSRYLVKRTGEKVFLECVQDMDHENMFWYRQDPGLGLRLIYFSYDVKMKEKGDIPEGYSVSREKKERFSLILESASTNQTSMYLCASSWEETYNEQFFGPGTRLTVL.

The rearrangement uses TRBV6-5 and TRBJ2-5, with 9 bases fitting TRBD1. The J call could be wrong; TRBJ2-7 is a better fit for the DNA end. The CDR3 sequence is 15 residues long. The germline gives CDR1 MNHEY, CDR2 SVGAGI. DNA for the CDR3: TGTGCCAGCAGTTACCTGGGACAGGGATATGTCGAGCAGTACTTC. This sequence encodes CASSYLGQGYVEQYF.